The clone carrying this T cell receptor (beta chain) has a handful of counts. What it binds is not known. These data belong to a study of cytomegalovirus exposure and HLA in healthy donors. The overall study: Among roughly 180 million T cells, an earlier analysis found 95 million to 140 million unique TCR beta sequences. Falling in the Caucasian-associated ancestry cluster were approximately 86% of under 450 genotyped donors. Findings and limits, study-wide: Versus the approximately 670-donor mean, an Asian-associated ancestry cluster reportedly showed fewer N-insertions in a later analysis.

CDR3 size: 15 residues. Germline-derived CDR1 and CDR2 are SGHTA and FQGNSA. Trimming shortened V by 4 bases and J by 0 bases, and 12 bases separated the two germline ends. PCR involved 60 Vbeta and 13 Jbeta primers. Some clones are missing from TCRdb's copy, which holds only in-frame ones; the method was immunoSEQ multiplex PCR. The repertoire has 150,000 to 160,000 clones, around three quarters of them found once; the top ten carry 4%. The specimen was PBMCs. This clonotype originated in a middle-aged woman in good health and CMV-seronegative. V usage is TRBV7-2 and J usage is TRBJ1-2; possibly TRBD1 for D (5 bases). CDR3 residues: CASSWGTLANYGYTF. The CDR3 DNA reads as TGTGCCAGCAGCTGGGGGACTCTCGCTAACTATGGCTACACCTTC.